This section outlines one T cell receptor (beta chain) sequence together with its context. Since all of the isolated RNA was reverse transcribed, expressed TCRB transcripts were what got sequenced. Assay: immunoSEQ multiplex PCR; the TCRdb copy retains only in-frame clones and omits some. The sample contains roughly 230,000 clones, over 9.5% of which appear only once. This CDR3 region has 13 residues. Germline assignment: CDR1 GTSNPN and CDR2 SVGIG (reference sequence). The V segment lost 5 bases and the J segment 6 bases; nucleotides outside the gene matches: 7. This entry comes from a study of beta chain features in type 1 diabetes.

The gene calls are TRBV30 and TRBJ2-7, with 10 bases lining up with TRBD2. Source material: naive CD4+ T cells from blood. The TCR comes from a young woman in good health. The DNA of the CDR3 is TGTGCCTGGGCATCTAGCGGGAGCGGCGAGCAGTACTTC. Its protein product is CAWASSGSGEQYF.